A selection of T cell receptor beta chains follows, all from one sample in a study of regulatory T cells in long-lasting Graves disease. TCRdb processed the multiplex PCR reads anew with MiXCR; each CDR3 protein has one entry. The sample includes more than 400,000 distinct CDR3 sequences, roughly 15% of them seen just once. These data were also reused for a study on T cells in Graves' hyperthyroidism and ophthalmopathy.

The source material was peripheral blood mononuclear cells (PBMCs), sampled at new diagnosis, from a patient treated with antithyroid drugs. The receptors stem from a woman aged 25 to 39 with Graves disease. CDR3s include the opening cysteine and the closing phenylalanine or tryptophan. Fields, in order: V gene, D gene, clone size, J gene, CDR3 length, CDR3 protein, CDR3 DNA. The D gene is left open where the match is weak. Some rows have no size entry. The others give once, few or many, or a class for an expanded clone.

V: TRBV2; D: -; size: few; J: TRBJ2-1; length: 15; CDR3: CASTTTGRSYNEQFF; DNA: TGTGCCAGCACCACGACGGGGAGGAGCTACAATGAGCAGTTCTTC
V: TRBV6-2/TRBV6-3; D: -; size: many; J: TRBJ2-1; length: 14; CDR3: CATFDQTPYNEQFF; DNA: TGTGCCACTTTCGACCAGACCCCCTACAATGAGCAGTTCTTC
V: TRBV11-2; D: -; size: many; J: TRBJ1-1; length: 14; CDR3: CASSSLWRNTEAFF; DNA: TGTGCCAGCAGCTCACTTTGGCGGAACACTGAAGCTTTCTTT
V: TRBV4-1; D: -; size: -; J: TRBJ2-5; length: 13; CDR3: CASSNQGRETQYF; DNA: TGCGCCAGCAGCAATCAGGGTAGGGAGACCCAGTACTTC
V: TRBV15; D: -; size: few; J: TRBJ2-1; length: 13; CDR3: CATSRDLLAGKFF; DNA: TGTGCCACCAGCAGAGATCTTTTGGCAGGGAAGTTCTTC
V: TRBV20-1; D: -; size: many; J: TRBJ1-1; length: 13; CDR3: CSARDSGNTEAFF; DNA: TGCAGTGCTAGAGATTCCGGGAACACTGAAGCTTTCTTT
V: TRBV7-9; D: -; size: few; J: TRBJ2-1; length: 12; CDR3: CASSSRAWEQSF; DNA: TGTGCCAGCAGCTCCAGGGCGTGGGAGCAGTCCTTC
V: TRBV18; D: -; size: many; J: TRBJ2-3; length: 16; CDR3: CASSPAGHLSTDTQYF; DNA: TGTGCCAGCTCACCCGCCGGACACCTTAGCACAGATACGCAGTATTTT
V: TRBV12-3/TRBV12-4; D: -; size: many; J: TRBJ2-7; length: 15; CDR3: CASSFGQGRTYEQYF; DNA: TGTGCCAGCAGTTTTGGGCAGGGGAGGACCTACGAGCAGTACTTC
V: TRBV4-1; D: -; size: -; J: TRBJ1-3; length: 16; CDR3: CASSQERAAWGNTIYF; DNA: TGCGCCAGCAGCCAAGAGCGGGCAGCTTGGGGAAACACCATATATTTT
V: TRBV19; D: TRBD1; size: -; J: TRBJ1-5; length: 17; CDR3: CASSILTGTGRRQPQHF; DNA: TGTGCCAGTAGTATCCTTACCGGGACAGGGAGAAGGCAGCCCCAGCATTTT
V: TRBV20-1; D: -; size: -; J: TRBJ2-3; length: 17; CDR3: CSAPGEDSISPADTQYF; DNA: TGCAGTGCCCCCGGAGAGGACTCCATATCGCCCGCAGATACGCAGTATTTT
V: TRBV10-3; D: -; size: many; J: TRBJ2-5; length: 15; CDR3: CAISDHRASGETQYF; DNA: TGTGCCATCAGTGACCACCGGGCCTCAGGGGAGACCCAGTACTTC
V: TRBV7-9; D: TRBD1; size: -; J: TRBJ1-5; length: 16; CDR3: CASSLQGAPGNQPQHF; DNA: TGTGCCAGCAGCTTACAGGGGGCGCCGGGGAATCAGCCCCAGCATTTT
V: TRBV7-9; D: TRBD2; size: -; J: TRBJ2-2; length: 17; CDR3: CASSPGSIRGRTGELFF; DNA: TGTGCCAGCAGCCCCGGTTCGATTCGCGGGAGGACCGGGGAGCTGTTTTTT
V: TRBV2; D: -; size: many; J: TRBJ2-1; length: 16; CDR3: CASSRRSGVGFNEQFF; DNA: TGTGCCAGCAGTCGGAGATCGGGAGTAGGATTCAATGAGCAGTTCTTC
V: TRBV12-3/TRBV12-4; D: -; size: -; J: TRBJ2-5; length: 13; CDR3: CASSFSEVETQYF; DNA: TGTGCCAGCAGTTTTAGTGAGGTAGAGACCCAGTACTTC
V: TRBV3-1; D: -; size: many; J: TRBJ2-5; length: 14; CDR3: CASSHLSDQETQYF; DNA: TGTGCCAGCAGCCATCTATCAGATCAAGAGACCCAGTACTTC
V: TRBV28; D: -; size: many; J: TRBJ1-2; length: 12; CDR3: CASSPSLYGYTF; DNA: TGTGCCAGCAGTCCCTCCCTCTATGGCTACACCTTC
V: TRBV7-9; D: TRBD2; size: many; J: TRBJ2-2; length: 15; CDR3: CASSGSGRGIGELFF; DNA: TGTGCCAGCAGCGGTAGCGGGAGAGGAATCGGGGAGCTGTTTTTT
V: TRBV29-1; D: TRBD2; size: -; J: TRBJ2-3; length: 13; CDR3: CSGLAGDVDTQYF; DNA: TGCAGTGGACTAGCGGGAGATGTAGATACGCAGTATTTT
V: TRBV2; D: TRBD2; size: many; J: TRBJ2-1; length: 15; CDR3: CASSGAGGVGNEQFF; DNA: TGTGCCAGCAGCGGAGCGGGGGGAGTGGGGAATGAGCAGTTCTTC
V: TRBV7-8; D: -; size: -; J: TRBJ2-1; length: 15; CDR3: CASSLEGRGADEQFF; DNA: TGTGCCAGCAGCTTAGAGGGACGGGGGGCGGATGAGCAGTTCTTC
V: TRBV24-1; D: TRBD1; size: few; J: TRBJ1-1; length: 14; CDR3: CATSDSHRGTEAFF; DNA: TGTGCCACCAGTGATAGTCACAGGGGCACTGAAGCTTTCTTT
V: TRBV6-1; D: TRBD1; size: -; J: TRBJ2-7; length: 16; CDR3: CASSEAPGQTPDEQYF; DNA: TGTGCCAGCAGTGAAGCTCCGGGACAGACCCCTGACGAGCAGTACTTC
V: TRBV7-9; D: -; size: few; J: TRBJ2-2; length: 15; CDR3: CASSWDPSNTGELFF; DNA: TGTGCCAGCAGCTGGGACCCATCGAACACCGGGGAGCTGTTTTTT
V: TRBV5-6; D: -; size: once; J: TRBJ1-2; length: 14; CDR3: CASSLTPRGYGYTF; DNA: TGTGCCAGCAGCTTAACACCCCGGGGCTATGGCTACACCTTC
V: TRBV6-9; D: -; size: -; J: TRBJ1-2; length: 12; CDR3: CASSYSGYSYTF; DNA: TGTGCCAGCAGTTACTCCGGATATAGCTACACCTTC
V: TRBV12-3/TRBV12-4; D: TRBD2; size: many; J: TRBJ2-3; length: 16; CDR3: CASSSSGRGGTDTQYF; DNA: TGTGCCAGCAGTTCCAGCGGGAGGGGGGGCACAGATACGCAGTATTTT
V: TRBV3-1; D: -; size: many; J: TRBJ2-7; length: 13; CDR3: CASSQEGVSEQYF; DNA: TGTGCCAGCAGCCAGGAGGGGGTATCCGAGCAGTACTTC
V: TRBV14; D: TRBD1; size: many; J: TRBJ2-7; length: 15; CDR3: CASSQGTGDSYEQYF; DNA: TGTGCCAGCAGCCAAGGGACAGGGGACTCCTACGAGCAGTACTTC
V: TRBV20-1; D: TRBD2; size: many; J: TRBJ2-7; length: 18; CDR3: CSARDLFGLAGVNSEQYF; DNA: TGCAGTGCTAGAGATCTTTTTGGACTAGCGGGAGTAAACTCCGAGCAGTACTTC
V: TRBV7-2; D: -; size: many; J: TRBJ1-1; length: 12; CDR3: CASSLGRVEAFF; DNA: TGTGCCAGCAGCTTAGGACGTGTTGAAGCTTTCTTT
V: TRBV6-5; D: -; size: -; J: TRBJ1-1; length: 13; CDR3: CASSYPRRSEAFF; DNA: TGTGCCAGCAGTTACCCTAGGCGGAGTGAAGCTTTCTTT
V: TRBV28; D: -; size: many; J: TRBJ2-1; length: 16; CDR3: CASSPLFYSSYNEQFF; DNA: TGTGCCAGCAGCCCCCTGTTTTATAGCTCCTACAATGAGCAGTTCTTC
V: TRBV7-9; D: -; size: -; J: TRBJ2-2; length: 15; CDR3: CASSLTTRSTGELFF; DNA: TGTGCCAGCAGCTTAACAACTAGATCCACCGGGGAGCTGTTTTTT
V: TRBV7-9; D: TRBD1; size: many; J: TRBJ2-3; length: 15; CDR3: CASRGDSSSSGTQYF; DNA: TGTGCCAGCAGGGGGGACAGCTCGAGCAGTGGTACGCAGTATTTT
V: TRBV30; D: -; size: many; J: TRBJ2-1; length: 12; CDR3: CASESSYNEQFF; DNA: TGTGCCTCTGAAAGCTCCTACAATGAGCAGTTCTTC